This section outlines one T cell receptor (beta chain) sequence together with its context. The antigen is unknown. V was clipped by 4 bases and J by 6 bases; unmatched bases: 7. Germline-derived CDR1 and CDR2 are MDHEN and SYDVKM. This CDR3 is built from 15 residues. The data were obtained in a study of shared clonotypes between healthy human individuals. Study results and limitations: Specimens sampled were limited to blood, with tissue repertoires likely differing. Sharing across four donors was highest in naive CD4 (roughly 5%) and lowest in memory CD8 (around 0.4%). Shared clonotypes across all four donors exceeded non-shared ones in generation probability.

Only Caucasian adults living in Nashville, Tennessee served as donors. The protocol was immunoSEQ multiplex PCR, while the TCRdb copy is restricted to in-frame clones and leaves out a portion. The sample consists of 1,400,000 or so clones, 98% of them appearing once. The clonotype was recovered from a man younger than 40 in good health. V is TRBV28 and J is TRBJ1-5; the match to TRBD1 covers 9 bases. Sample: naive CD4+ T cells sorted from blood. Documented subset: CD45RA+ positively selected. The CDR3 here is CASSSTGGVRQPQHF. The CDR3 bases are TGTGCCAGCAGTTCTACAGGGGGCGTTCGTCAGCCCCAGCATTTT.